The 24 T cell receptor beta chains given below trace back to one sample, sequenced in a study of tumor-infiltrating lymphocytes in primary liver carcinoma. With around 500 ng total RNA as template and a constant-region primer, TCR beta cDNA was made. Slightly modified ARM-PCR, run as three nested multiplex PCR rounds, produced the TCR beta libraries. The first two PCR rounds used TRBV1-TRBV30 forward primers with a C-beta reverse primer, nine to ten cycles each. TCRdb processed the multiplex PCR reads anew with MiXCR; each CDR3 protein has one entry. The sample includes 300,000 to 400,000 distinct CDR3 sequences, about two thirds of them seen just once. Blood RNA came from unsorted whole blood; germline DNA was also extracted. Sequenced material: peripheral blood. The source of these receptors is a man aged 35-49 years with primary liver carcinoma and hepatitis B virus infection.

This clonotype was recorded many times. The gene calls are TRBV11-2 and TRBJ2-5; tentative D call: TRBD2 (5 bases). V shed 5 bases and J shed 5 bases, with 18 bases lying between them. The CDR3 extends over 15 amino acids. CDR1 is SGHAT and CDR2 is FQNNGV in the germline V gene. The CDR3 DNA reads TGTGCCAGCAGCCGTGGCCCCACTAGTGGGGAGACCCAGTACTTC. Its translation: CASSRGPTSGETQYF.

This clonotype was recorded at least ten times. This sequence joins TRBV6-6 and TRBJ1-1, with D uncertain. V was pared by 2 bases and J by 11 bases, with 15 bases between. Germline loops: CDR1 MNHNY, CDR2 SVGAGI (reference sequence). The CDR3 contains 13 residues. The CDR3 loop is CASSYLPQNAAFF. The CDR3 DNA is TGTGCCAGCAGTTACCTGCCGCAGAACGCGGCTTTCTTT.

The V call is TRBV10-3, the J call TRBJ2-2; 10 nucleotides line up with TRBD1. The germline gives CDR1 ENHRY, CDR2 SYGVKD. The CDR3 consists of 17 residues. The V and J ends lost 10 bases and 4 bases, in that order; junction bases with no gene match: 15. The CDR3 reads CANAPGQGSVLTGELFF. The CDR3, as DNA: TGTGCCAACGCCCCGGGACAGGGGTCGGTACTCACCGGGGAGCTGTTTTTT.

This clonotype was recorded many times. V usage is TRBV29-1 and J usage is TRBJ2-3; perhaps D is TRBD1 or TRBD2 (5 bases each). The CDR3 length is 14 residues. V was clipped by 5 bases and J by 1 base, with 13 bases between them. Germline V gene sequence: CDR1 SQVTM, CDR2 ANQGSEA. CDR3 DNA sequence: TGCAGCGTTCTTAGTCGGGGACGCACAGATACGCAGTATTTT. This codes for CSVLSRGRTDTQYF.

The chain carries TRBV6-1 and TRBJ2-1; D possibly corresponds to TRBD1 (6 bases). Per germline, CDR1 MNHNS and CDR2 SASEGT. Between the trimmed V and J ends, which lost 11 bases and 6 bases, there was a span of 14 bases. The CDR3 is 12 amino acids. The CDR3 DNA is TGTGCCCTCAGAGGGGGATGCAATGAGCAGTTCTTC. It encodes CALRGGCNEQFF.

Comments on this clonotype: A read error may explain this, as a much larger clone is one base away. This likely comes from a read error, as the CDR3 has no conserved phenylalanine or tryptophan at its end. The V call is TRBV12-3 or TRBV12-4, the J call TRBJ2-7; perhaps TRBD2 as D (6 bases). The CDR3 spans 14 residues. Trimming took off 7 bases at V and 1 base at J, with 14 bases between the two ends. In DNA, the CDR3 is TGTGCCAGCACCCCGGGACTGGCATCCTACGAGCAGTACTCC. Protein sequence: CASTPGLASYEQYS.

In its sample, this clonotype was seen once. The V and J genes are TRBV18 and TRBJ1-6; D might be TRBD1 (6 bases). The CDR3 is 15 residues long. CDR1 and CDR2 (germline): KGHSH, LQKENI. V was shortened by 6 bases and J by 6 bases, with 15 bases between the two germline ends. DNA of the CDR3: TGTGCCAGCTCGCTGGGTGAAGGGGGTAATTCACCCCTCCACTTT. This sequence encodes CASSLGEGGNSPLHF.

With respect to this clonotype: The junction shows a germline mismatch at one end, possibly a read error. The chain recombines TRBV6-5 with TRBJ2-3; D is unresolved. In germline, CDR1 is MNHEY, CDR2 SVGAGI. CDR3 length equals 13 residues. The CDR3 coding sequence is TGTGCCAGCATTTACTCGTTGGTGGATGCGCAGTATTTT. It translates to CASIYSLVDAQYF.

On this clonotype itself: One end of the junction does not line up with germline, which may come from a read error. The rearrangement links TRBV29-1 to TRBJ2-5; 11 nucleotides line up with TRBD2. This CDR3 spans 13 amino acids. CDR1 SQVTM and CDR2 ANQGSEA come from the germline V gene. Here the CDR3 reads CSVTSGSGETQHF. The DNA for the CDR3 is TGCAGCGTTACTAGCGGGAGCGGTGAGACCCAGCACTTC.

Note on this clonotype: A read error is possible here, since a much larger clone lies one base away. The V and J genes are TRBV6-2 or TRBV6-3 and TRBJ1-1, with D perhaps TRBD1 (6 bases). Germline assignment: CDR1 MNHEY and CDR2 SVGEGT. The CDR3 contains 15 residues. CDR3 sequence: CASLDRLTIRTEAIF. For the CDR3, the DNA is TGTGCCAGTCTAGACAGGCTCACCATTAGGACTGAAGCTATCTTT.

The chain has TRBV14 and TRBJ2-7, with TRBD2 matching over 8 bases. Germline trimming cut 7 bases from V and 5 bases from J; bases unmatched to any gene: 16. This CDR3 region has 16 residues. Germline V lookup: CDR1 SGHDN, CDR2 FVKESK. The CDR3 DNA reads TGTGCCAGCAACCACCTGACTAGCGTGCGTACCGACGAGCAGTACTTC. Translation gives CASNHLTSVRTDEQYF.

The gene calls are TRBV5-4 and TRBJ2-1; 9 nucleotides align to TRBD1. Germline V gene data show CDR1 as SGHNT and CDR2 as YYREEE (reference sequence). This CDR3 is built from 15 residues. V was pared by 8 bases and J by 8 bases, with 14 bases of the junction left unmatched. The CDR3 nucleotides are TGTGCCAGGAGCCTGAACAGGGGGCTCGGGGATGAGCAGTTCTTC. It codes for CARSLNRGLGDEQFF.

To note about this clonotype: This clone may be a read error of a much larger clone one base away. The genes are TRBV6-6 and TRBJ2-7, with 8 bases matching TRBD2. The junction had 9 bases not matched to a gene; V was cut back by 8 bases and J by 3 bases. The CDR3 sequence is 14 residues long. Germline V gene lookup returns CDR1 MNHNY and CDR2 SVGAGI (reference sequence). This CDR3 is CASGTRGSVYEQYF. The CDR3 DNA follows: TGTGCCAGCGGGACTAGAGGGAGTGTCTACGAGCAGTACTTC.

About this clonotype itself: Lacking the conserved final phenylalanine or tryptophan, this CDR3 likely reflects a read error. The V call is TRBV11-2, the J call TRBJ1-2; D is uncertain. CDR1 is SGHAT and CDR2 is FQNNGV in the germline V gene. This CDR3 region has 12 residues. The CDR3 DNA reads TGTACCAGCAACGGCAGCAACTATGGCTACACCCTC. Encoded protein: CTSNGSNYGYTL.

The gene calls are TRBV11-2 and TRBJ2-4; D is possibly TRBD2 (6 bases). This CDR3 is 16 amino acids long. Germline V gives CDR1 SGHAT, CDR2 FQNNGV. In DNA form, the CDR3 reads TGTACCGGCAGCTCTGCTAGCGTCTTAGCCAAAAACATTCAGTACTTC. It encodes CTGSSASVLAKNIQYF.

The chain couples TRBV5-1 to TRBJ2-2; D might be TRBD2 (5 bases). The germline V and J ends were trimmed by 5 bases and 6 bases, with 14 bases remaining between them. The CDR3 totals 14 residues. Germline V gene lookup returns CDR1 SGHRS and CDR2 YFSETQ. The CDR3 spells CASSVASTAGELFF. The CDR3 DNA is TGCGCCAGCAGTGTAGCTAGCACGGCCGGGGAGCTGTTTTTT.

Concerning this clonotype: This may stem from a read error, because a much larger clone lies one nucleotide away. The gene calls are TRBV10-3 and TRBJ1-5, with a possible D match to TRBD1 (6 bases). The CDR3 is 12 residues long. Trimming stripped 8 bases from V and 8 bases from J, with 13 bases between. Germline V gives CDR1 ENHRY, CDR2 SYGVKD. CDR3 nucleotide sequence: TGTGCCATCGTAGGGGGGAGTGAGCCCCAGCATTTT. It translates to CAIVGGSEPQHF.

CDR3 DNA: TGTGCCAGCAGTCCCAAGAGGACGTCCGAGCAGTACTTC. Translating it yields CASSPKRTSEQYF. The V and J genes are TRBV12-3 or TRBV12-4 and TRBJ2-7; no reliable D call. This CDR3 comprises 13 residues. V gave up 5 bases and J gave up 6 bases, with 14 bases separating them.

This chain links TRBV20-1 with TRBJ2-1; 7 positions match TRBD2. The CDR3 totals 14 residues. Unmatched junction bases numbered 13, after V lost 6 bases and J lost 8 bases. Germline V CDR1 and CDR2: DFQATT, SNEGSKA (reference sequence). Here the CDR3 reads CSARGLLYSDEQFF. CDR3 nucleotide sequence: TGCAGTGCGCGGGGACTATTATACTCGGATGAGCAGTTCTTC.

To note about this clonotype: The junction departs from the called germline gene at one end, perhaps through a read error. This chain connects TRBV5-4 to TRBJ2-3; 10 bases agree with TRBD1. The CDR3 is made up of 16 amino acids. Germline V gene data show CDR1 as SGHNT and CDR2 as YYREEE (reference sequence). In DNA, the CDR3 is TGTGCCAACAGCCAAAAGACAGGGGGCCGCACAGATACGCAGTATTTT. Translating it yields CANSQKTGGRTDTQYF. Full variable domain (remainder filled in from reference TRBV5-4 and TRBJ2-3): ETGVTQSPTHLIKTRGQQVTLRCSSQSGHNTVSWYQQALGQGPQFIFQYYREEENGRGNFPPRFSGLQFPNYSSELNVNALELDDSALYLCANSQKTGGRTDTQYFGPGTRLTVL.

To note about this clonotype: The junction shows a germline mismatch at one end, possibly a read error. The chain links TRBV6-1 to TRBJ2-7, with TRBD1 matching over 7 bases. The CDR3 sequence is 16 residues long. The germline CDR1 and CDR2 sequences are MNHNS and SASEGT. The CDR3 sequence is CASSEASWDSSYKQYF. The CDR3 nucleotides are TGTGCCAGCAGTGAAGCAAGCTGGGACAGTTCCTACAAGCAGTACTTC.

Details on this clonotype: An end of the junction does not agree with germline; a read error may underlie this. The chain recombines TRBV5-4 with TRBJ2-7; maybe TRBD2 (5 bases). The CDR3 has 14 residues. CDR1 and CDR2 from the germline V gene are SGHNT and YYREEE (reference sequence). The DNA for the CDR3 is TGTGCCGGCAGCTTGGTTCCGGGATACCGCGAGCAGTACTTC. As protein: CAGSLVPGYREQYF.

Of note for this clonotype: A much larger clone is a single base away; this may be a read error. The rearrangement uses TRBV6-6 and TRBJ2-1, with D uncertain. The CDR3 consists of 12 residues. Germline V gives CDR1 MNHNY, CDR2 SVGAGI (reference sequence). In DNA, the CDR3 is TGTGCCAGCAGTTTGTTCTACGATGAGCAGTTCTTC. Its protein product is CASSLFYDEQFF.

This chain connects TRBV5-1 to TRBJ2-3; D remains ambiguous. Per germline, CDR1 SGHRS and CDR2 YFSETQ. CDR3 size: 15 residues. Trimming removed 0 bases from V and 4 bases from J, with 12 bases in between. The CDR3 bases are TGCGCCAGCAGCTTGGCCTGGGCAATGGCAGATACGCAGTATTTT. It yields the protein CASSLAWAMADTQYF.